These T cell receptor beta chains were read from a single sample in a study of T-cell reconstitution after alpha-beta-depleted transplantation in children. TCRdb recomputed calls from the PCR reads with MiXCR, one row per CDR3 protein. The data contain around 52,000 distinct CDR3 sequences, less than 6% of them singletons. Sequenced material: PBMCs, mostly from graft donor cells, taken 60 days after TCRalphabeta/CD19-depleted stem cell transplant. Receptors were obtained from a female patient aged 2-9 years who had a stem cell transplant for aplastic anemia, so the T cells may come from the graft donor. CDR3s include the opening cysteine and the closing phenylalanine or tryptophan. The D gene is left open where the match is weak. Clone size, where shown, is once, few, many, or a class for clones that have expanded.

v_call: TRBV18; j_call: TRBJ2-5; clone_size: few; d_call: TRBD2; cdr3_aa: CASSLGLAGPLPGETQYF; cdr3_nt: TGTGCCAGCTCCCTCGGACTAGCGGGTCCCCTCCCGGGAGAGACCCAGTACTTC
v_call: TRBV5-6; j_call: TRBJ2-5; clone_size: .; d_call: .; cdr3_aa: CASSLEVNKETQYF; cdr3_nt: TGTGCCAGCAGCTTGGAGGTTAACAAAGAGACCCAGTACTTC
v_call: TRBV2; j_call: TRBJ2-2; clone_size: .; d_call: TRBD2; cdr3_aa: CANRGTSGDAGELFF; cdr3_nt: TGTGCCAACAGGGGGACTAGCGGGGATGCCGGGGAGCTGTTTTTT
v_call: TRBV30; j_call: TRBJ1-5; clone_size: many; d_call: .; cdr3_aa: CAWSPGNQPQHF; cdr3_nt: TGTGCCTGGAGTCCGGGCAATCAGCCCCAGCATTTT
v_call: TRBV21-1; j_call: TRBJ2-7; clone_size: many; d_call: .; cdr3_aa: CASSPRLVSYEQYF; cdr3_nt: TGTGCCAGCAGCCCCCGACTAGTCTCCTACGAGCAGTACTTC
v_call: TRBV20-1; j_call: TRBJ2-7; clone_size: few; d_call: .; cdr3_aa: CSAPLTTYEQYF; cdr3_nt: TGCAGTGCTCCCCTAACAACCTACGAGCAGTACTTC
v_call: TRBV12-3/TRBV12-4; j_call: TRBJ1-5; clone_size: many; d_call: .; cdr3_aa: CASRPGEGNQPQHF; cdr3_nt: TGTGCCAGCAGGCCAGGGGAGGGCAATCAGCCCCAGCATTTT
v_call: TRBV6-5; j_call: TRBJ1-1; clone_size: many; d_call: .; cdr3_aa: CASSSHREGNTEAFF; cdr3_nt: TGTGCCAGCAGTTCTCACAGGGAAGGGAACACTGAAGCTTTCTTT
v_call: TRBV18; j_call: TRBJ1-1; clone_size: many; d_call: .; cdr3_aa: CASSQNREGRAFF; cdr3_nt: TGTGCCAGCTCACAGAACAGAGAGGGCCGAGCTTTCTTT
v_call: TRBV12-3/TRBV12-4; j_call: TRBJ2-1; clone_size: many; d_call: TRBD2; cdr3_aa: CASSLGGLAGRNEQFF; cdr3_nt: TGTGCCAGCAGTTTAGGTGGTCTAGCGGGACGGAATGAGCAGTTCTTC
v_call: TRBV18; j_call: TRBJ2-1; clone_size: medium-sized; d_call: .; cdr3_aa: CASSRTPPSGSHNEQFF; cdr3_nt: TGTGCCAGCTCACGAACACCCCCCAGTGGTTCCCACAATGAGCAGTTCTTC
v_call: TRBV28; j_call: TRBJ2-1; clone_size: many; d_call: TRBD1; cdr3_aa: CASPPLTGGQSDEQFF; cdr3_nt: TGTGCCAGCCCACCCCTAACAGGGGGGCAGTCGGATGAGCAGTTCTTC
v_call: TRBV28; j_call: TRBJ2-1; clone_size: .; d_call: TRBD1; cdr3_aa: CASSQSGQGGNEQFF; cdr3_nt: TGTGCCAGCAGTCAAAGCGGACAGGGGGGCAATGAGCAGTTCTTC
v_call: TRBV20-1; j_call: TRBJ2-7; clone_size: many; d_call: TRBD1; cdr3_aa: CSASLGTGLVEQYF; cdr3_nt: TGCAGTGCTAGCCTCGGGACAGGTTTAGTCGAGCAGTACTTC
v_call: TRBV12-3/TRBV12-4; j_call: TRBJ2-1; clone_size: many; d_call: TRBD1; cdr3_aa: CASSYNTGGVPEQFF; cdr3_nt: TGTGCCAGCAGTTACAATACAGGGGGTGTCCCTGAGCAGTTCTTC
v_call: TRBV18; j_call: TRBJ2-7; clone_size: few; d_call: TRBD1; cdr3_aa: CASSRQDRPLTYEQYF; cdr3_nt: TGTGCCAGCTCACGCCAGGACAGGCCTCTTACCTACGAGCAGTACTTC
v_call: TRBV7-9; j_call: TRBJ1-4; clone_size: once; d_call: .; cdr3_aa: CASSLQAANGKLFF; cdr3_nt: TGTGCCAGCAGCTTACAGGCGGCTAATGGAAAACTGTTTTTT
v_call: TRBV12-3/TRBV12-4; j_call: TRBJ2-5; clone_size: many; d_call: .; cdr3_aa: CASSTASGSAETQYF; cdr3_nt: TGTGCCAGCAGCACCGCCTCCGGGTCAGCGGAGACCCAGTACTTC
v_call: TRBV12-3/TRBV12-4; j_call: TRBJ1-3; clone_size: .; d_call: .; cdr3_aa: CASTLRDISGNTIYF; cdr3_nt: TGTGCCAGCACCCTCCGGGACATCTCTGGAAACACCATATATTTT
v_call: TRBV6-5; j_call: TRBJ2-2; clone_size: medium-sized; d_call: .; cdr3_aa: CASSSEKLGTGELFF; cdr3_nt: TGTGCCAGCAGTTCCGAGAAGTTAGGAACCGGGGAGCTGTTTTTT
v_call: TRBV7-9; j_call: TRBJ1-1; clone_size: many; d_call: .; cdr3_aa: CAAGGGNTEAFF; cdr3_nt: TGTGCGGCGGGGGGCGGGAACACTGAAGCTTTCTTT
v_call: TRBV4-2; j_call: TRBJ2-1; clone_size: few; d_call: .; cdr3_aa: CASSQGGYYSYNEQFF; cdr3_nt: TGTGCCAGCAGCCAAGGGGGCTATTACTCCTACAATGAGCAGTTCTTC
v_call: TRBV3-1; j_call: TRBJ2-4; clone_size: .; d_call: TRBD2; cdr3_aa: CASSPGGGLGAKNIQYF; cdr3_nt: TGTGCCAGCAGCCCGGGGGGGGGCCTGGGGGCCAAAAACATTCAGTACTTC
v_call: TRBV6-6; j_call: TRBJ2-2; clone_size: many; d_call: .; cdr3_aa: CASSSGAGELFF; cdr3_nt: TGTGCCAGCAGCTCGGGGGCCGGGGAGCTGTTTTTT
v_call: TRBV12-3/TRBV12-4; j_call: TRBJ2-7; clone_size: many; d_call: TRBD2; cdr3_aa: CASSAAGGLYEQYF; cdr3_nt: TGTGCCAGCAGCGCAGCGGGAGGGCTGTACGAGCAGTACTTC
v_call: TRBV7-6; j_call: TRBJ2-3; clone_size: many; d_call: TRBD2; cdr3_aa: CASSRGGPDTQYF; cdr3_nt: TGTGCCAGCAGCCGCGGGGGGCCCGATACGCAGTATTTT
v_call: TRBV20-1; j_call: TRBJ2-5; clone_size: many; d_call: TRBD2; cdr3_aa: CSAREGLAGTQETQYF; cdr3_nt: TGCAGTGCTAGAGAGGGACTAGCGGGCACACAAGAGACCCAGTACTTC
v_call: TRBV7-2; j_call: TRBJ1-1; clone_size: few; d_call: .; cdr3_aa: CASSLLSGIGTEAFF; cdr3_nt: TGTGCCAGCAGCTTACTGTCAGGGATTGGGACTGAAGCTTTCTTT
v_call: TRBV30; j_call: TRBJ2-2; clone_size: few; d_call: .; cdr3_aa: CAWRTVAANTGELFF; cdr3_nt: TGTGCCTGGAGGACGGTCGCGGCGAACACCGGGGAGCTGTTTTTT
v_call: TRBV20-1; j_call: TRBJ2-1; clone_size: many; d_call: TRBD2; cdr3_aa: CSASPGGSYNEQFF; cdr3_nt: TGCAGTGCTAGCCCGGGAGGCTCCTACAATGAGCAGTTCTTC
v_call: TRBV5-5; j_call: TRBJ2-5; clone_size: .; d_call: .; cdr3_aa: CASSLGTQETQYF; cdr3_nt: TGTGCCAGCAGCTTGGGGACACAAGAGACCCAGTACTTC
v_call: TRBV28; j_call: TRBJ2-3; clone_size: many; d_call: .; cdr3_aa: CASSLGGPPTQYF; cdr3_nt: TGTGCCAGCAGTTTAGGGGGACCCCCTACGCAGTATTTT
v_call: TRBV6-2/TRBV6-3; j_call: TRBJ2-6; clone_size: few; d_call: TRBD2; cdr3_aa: CASSRLAGYSGANVLTF; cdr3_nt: TGTGCCAGCAGTCGACTAGCGGGTTACTCTGGGGCCAACGTCCTGACTTTC
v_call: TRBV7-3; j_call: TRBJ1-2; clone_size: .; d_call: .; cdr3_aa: CASSLSSGSGGYTF; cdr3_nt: TGTGCCAGCAGCTTAAGTTCAGGGTCGGGTGGCTACACCTTC
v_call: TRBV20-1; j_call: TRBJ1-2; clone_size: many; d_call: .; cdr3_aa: CSAGDGANYGYTF; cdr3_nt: TGCAGTGCTGGGGACGGTGCTAACTATGGCTACACCTTC
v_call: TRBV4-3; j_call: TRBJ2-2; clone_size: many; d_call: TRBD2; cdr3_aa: CASSQESGSNTGELFF; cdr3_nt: TGCGCCAGCAGCCAAGAGAGCGGGAGCAACACCGGGGAGCTGTTTTTT
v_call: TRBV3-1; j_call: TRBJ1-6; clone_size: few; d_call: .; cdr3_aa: CASSPHGGSGPLHF; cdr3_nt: TGTGCCAGCAGCCCCCACGGGGGTTCAGGACCCCTCCACTTT
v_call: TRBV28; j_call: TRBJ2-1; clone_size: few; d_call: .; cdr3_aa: CASSFVEGYNEQFF; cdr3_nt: TGTGCCAGCAGTTTTGTGGAAGGATACAATGAGCAGTTCTTC
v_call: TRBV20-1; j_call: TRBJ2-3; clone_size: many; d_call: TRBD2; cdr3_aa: CSASLAGGITDTQYF; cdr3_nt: TGCAGTGCTAGTTTAGCGGGAGGGATCACAGATACGCAGTATTTT
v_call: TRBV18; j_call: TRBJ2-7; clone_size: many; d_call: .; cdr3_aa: CASSPRDLGEQYF; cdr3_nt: TGTGCCAGCTCACCGAGGGATTTAGGGGAGCAGTACTTC
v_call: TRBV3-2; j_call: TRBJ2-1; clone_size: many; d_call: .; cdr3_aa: CASSQRRRGPTYNEQFF; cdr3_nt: TGTGCCAGCAGCCAAAGGAGGCGGGGGCCCACCTACAATGAGCAGTTCTTC
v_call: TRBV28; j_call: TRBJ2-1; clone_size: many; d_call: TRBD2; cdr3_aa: CASMLGLAYEQFF; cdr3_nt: TGTGCCAGCATGCTAGGACTAGCGTATGAGCAGTTCTTC
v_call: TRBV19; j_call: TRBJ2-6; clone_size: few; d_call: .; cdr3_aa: CASSINALSGANVLTF; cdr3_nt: TGTGCCAGTAGTATTAACGCTCTCTCTGGGGCCAACGTCCTGACTTTC
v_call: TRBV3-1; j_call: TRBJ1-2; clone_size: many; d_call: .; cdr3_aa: CASSLWQGHGYTF; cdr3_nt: TGTGCCAGCAGCCTGTGGCAGGGGCATGGCTACACCTTC
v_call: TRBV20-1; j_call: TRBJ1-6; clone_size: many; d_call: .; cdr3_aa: CSARDNAGVDSPLHF; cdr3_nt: TGCAGTGCTAGAGATAACGCAGGGGTGGATTCACCCCTCCACTTT
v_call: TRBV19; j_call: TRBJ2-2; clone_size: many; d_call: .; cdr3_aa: CASNRGVGELFF; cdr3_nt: TGTGCCAGTAATAGAGGTGTTGGGGAGCTGTTTTTT
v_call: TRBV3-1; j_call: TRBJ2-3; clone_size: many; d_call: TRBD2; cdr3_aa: CASSQSTSGRPDTQYF; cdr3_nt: TGTGCCAGCAGCCAATCGACTAGCGGGAGGCCAGATACGCAGTATTTT
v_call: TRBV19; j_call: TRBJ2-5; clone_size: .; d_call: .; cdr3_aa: CASSARLGQETQYF; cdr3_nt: TGTGCCAGTAGTGCCCGACTAGGACAAGAGACCCAGTACTTC
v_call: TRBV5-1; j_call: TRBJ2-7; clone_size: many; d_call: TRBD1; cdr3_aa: CASSGQGAYEQYF; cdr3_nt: TGCGCCAGCAGCGGACAGGGAGCCTACGAGCAGTACTTC
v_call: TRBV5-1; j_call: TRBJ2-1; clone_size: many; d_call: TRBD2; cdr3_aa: CASSFGFLAGYNEQFF; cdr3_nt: TGCGCCAGCAGCTTCGGTTTCCTAGCGGGATACAATGAGCAGTTCTTC
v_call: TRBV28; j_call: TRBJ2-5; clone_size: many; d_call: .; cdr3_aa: CASSRNSYQETQYF; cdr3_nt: TGTGCCAGCAGCCGGAACAGTTACCAAGAGACCCAGTACTTC
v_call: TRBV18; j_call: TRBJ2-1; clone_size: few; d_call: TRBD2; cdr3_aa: CASSPRLATSSYNEQFF; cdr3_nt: TGTGCCAGCTCACCACGACTAGCGACTAGCTCCTACAATGAGCAGTTCTTC